The 25 T cell receptor beta chains below were found in one sample sequenced in a study of cytomegalovirus exposure and HLA in healthy donors. Vbeta (60) and Jbeta (13) primers were used in the PCR. Profiled with immunoSEQ multiplex PCR; TCRdb holds only in-frame clones, not every one. The top ten hold over 1.5% of the sample, which has 190,000 or so clones, less than 85% seen once. Material: PBMCs. The receptors originated from a girl under 18 in good health and CMV-seropositive.

The chain links TRBV7-2 to TRBJ2-1, with D perhaps matching TRBD2 (5 bases). The CDR3 runs to 13 residues. Germline V gene data show CDR1 as SGHTA and CDR2 as FQGNSA. V was clipped by 5 bases and J by 4 bases, with 9 bases between them. The CDR3 DNA sequence: TGTGCCAGCAGCCCGCGGGCTTACAATGAGCAGTTCTTC. It is translated as CASSPRAYNEQFF.

The chain links TRBV7-2 to TRBJ1-1; no reliable D call. V lost 2 bases and J lost 11, with 12 bases in between. This CDR3 contains 12 residues. Germline CDR1 reads SGHTA; CDR2 reads FQGNSA. CDR3 loop: CASSLSPRVAFF. The CDR3 DNA reads as TGTGCCAGCAGCTTAAGTCCGAGGGTTGCTTTCTTT.

This chain uses TRBV14 with TRBJ2-7, with 8 nucleotides matching TRBD2. V shed 1 base and J 1 base; nucleotides not matched to a gene: 3. This CDR3 has 15 residues. The V gene's germline CDR1 is SGHDN and CDR2 FVKESK. The DNA of the CDR3 is TGTGCCAGCAGCCAAGGAGCGGGGGATTCCTACGAGCAGTACTTC. This gives the protein CASSQGAGDSYEQYF.

The gene calls are TRBV19 and TRBJ1-1; D gene unclear. Per germline, CDR1 LNHDA and CDR2 SQIVND (reference sequence). V lost 1 base and J 5 bases, leaving 14 bases between the germline ends. The CDR3 consists of 15 residues. CDR3 coding DNA: TGTGCCAGTAGTATAGGGCAGGTGGCTATAACTGAAGCTTTCTTT. Translation: CASSIGQVAITEAFF.

As for this clone: Without the conserved terminal phenylalanine or tryptophan, this CDR3 likely stems from a read error. The limits of the CDR3 on the DNA are not certain, so only TCRdb's listed CDR3 is given. The genes are TRBV29-1 and TRBJ2-3; the D call of TRBD2 is as the table states it, not checked on the DNA. The CDR3 is 11 residues long, ends included. Germline V gives CDR1 SQVTM, CDR2 ANQGSEA. CDR3 loop: CSVEFSSGGIV.

V usage is TRBV10-1 and J usage is TRBJ2-7, with 7 positions matching TRBD2. Looked up from germline, CDR1 is WNHNN and CDR2 is SYGVQD (reference sequence). The CDR3 extends over 14 amino acids. V was pared by 6 bases and J by 2 bases, with 7 bases of the junction left unmatched. For the CDR3, the DNA is TGCGCCAGCAGCGATTCCGGGACTACCTACGAGCAGTACTTC. It is translated as CASSDSGTTYEQYF.

V usage is TRBV14 and J usage is TRBJ1-6; TRBD1 agrees at 8 bases. V was pared by 4 bases and J by 5 bases, with 7 bases of the junction left unmatched. Germline CDR1 reads SGHDN; CDR2 reads FVKESK. The CDR3 covers 16 residues. CDR3 in amino acids: CASSLLLQGDNSPLHF. Here the CDR3 DNA reads TGTGCCAGCAGCCTTTTACTACAGGGGGATAATTCACCCCTCCACTTT.

The chain joins TRBV29-1 to TRBJ1-1, with TRBD1 as a possible D gene (5 bases). Per the germline V gene, CDR1 is SQVTM and CDR2 is ANQGSEA. The CDR3 is made up of 13 amino acids. V lost 7 bases and J lost 7, with 19 bases in between. The CDR3 DNA reads TGCAGCGCAACCCCCGGGGGGTTATTTGAAGCTTTCTTT. Protein sequence: CSATPGGLFEAFF.

V and J are TRBV6-5 and TRBJ1-6; unclear D gene. Trimming pared 0 bases from V and 7 bases from J, leaving 10 bases between. This CDR3 is 15 amino acids long. The germline gives CDR1 MNHEY, CDR2 SVGAGI. The CDR3 DNA reads as TGTGCCAGCAGTTACTCGAAGCCGTCCAATTCACCCCTCCACTTT. It encodes CASSYSKPSNSPLHF.

The chain links TRBV18 to TRBJ2-7; TRBD2 agrees at 7 bases. Germline CDR1 and CDR2: KGHSH and LQKENI. The CDR3 totals 16 residues. V dropped 2 bases and J dropped 3; count of bases not matched to a gene: 10. CDR3 nucleotides: TGTGCCAGCTCACCATGGAATGGGGGACTAAACTACGAGCAGTACTTC. It yields the protein CASSPWNGGLNYEQYF.

This clone has a single count. This sequence joins TRBV6-1 and TRBJ1-6; TRBD1 might be the D (5 bases). CDR3 length: 17 residues. The V gene lost 2 bases and the J gene lost 2 bases, with 13 bases spanning the gap. Germline CDR1 and CDR2: MNHNS and SASEGT. The CDR3 region is CASSERGKGTYNSPLHF. CDR3 DNA: TGTGCCAGCAGTGAACGTGGGAAGGGGACCTATAATTCACCCCTCCACTTT.

The rearrangement links TRBV18 to TRBJ2-5; 7 bases are a match to TRBD1. Per the germline V gene, CDR1 is KGHSH and CDR2 is LQKENI. V lost 0 bases, J lost 5 bases, and 18 bases stayed unmatched. The CDR3 contains 19 residues. The chain's CDR3 is CASSPPDRVSTDQNETQYF. For the CDR3, the DNA is TGTGCCAGCTCACCACCTGACAGGGTAAGCACTGACCAAAATGAGACCCAGTACTTC.

The table lists this clone with a few counts. The same CDR3 can be traced to other DNA sequences in this sample. V and J are TRBV4-3 and TRBJ2-7, with 8 bases identical to TRBD1. V lost 3 bases to trimming and J lost 1 base; unmatched junction nucleotides: 2. The CDR3 is 14 residues long. CDR1 is LGHNA and CDR2 is YSLEER in the germline V gene. The CDR3 sequence is CASSHGQGSYEQYF. CDR3 DNA: TGCGCCAGCAGCCATGGACAGGGTTCCTACGAGCAGTACTTC.

This clone was detected a few times. J is TRBJ2-7 and V is TRBV30; possibly TRBD2 for D (5 bases). This CDR3 contains 15 residues. V lost 3 bases to trimming and J lost 4 bases, with 19 bases between them. The V gene's germline CDR1 is GTSNPN and CDR2 SVGIG (reference sequence). The CDR3 sequence: CAWSRPGSMRYEQYF. The CDR3 DNA reads as TGTGCCTGGAGCCGACCGGGAAGTATGAGGTACGAGCAGTACTTC.

The chain employs TRBV12-5 and TRBJ2-5; 9 bases align to TRBD2. Trimming at V came to 0 bases and at J to 8 bases, leaving 19 bases not matched to a gene. The CDR3 spans 19 residues. In germline, CDR1 is LGHNT, CDR2 FRNRAP. The CDR3 protein is CASGLVASGESSYSKTQYF. CDR3 sequence (DNA): TGTGCTAGTGGTTTGGTCGCTAGCGGGGAATCATCCTACTCAAAAACCCAGTACTTC.

The rearrangement joins TRBV19 to TRBJ1-5; D is undetermined. Trimming shortened V by 5 bases and J by 2 bases, and 7 bases separated the two germline ends. CDR1 LNHDA and CDR2 SQIVND come from the germline V gene (reference sequence). This CDR3 has 13 amino acids. The CDR3 region is CASSGAGNQPQHF. The CDR3 DNA reads as TGTGCCAGTAGTGGAGCTGGCAATCAGCCCCAGCATTTT.

The rearrangement joins TRBV27 to TRBJ2-7; 10 bases align to TRBD1. Unmatched junction bases numbered 4, after V lost 3 bases and J lost 2 bases. CDR1 and CDR2 (germline): MNHEY, SMNVEV (reference sequence). The CDR3 sequence is 15 residues long. The CDR3: CASSFSGTGAYEQYF. CDR3 bases: TGTGCCAGCAGTTTTTCCGGGACAGGGGCCTACGAGCAGTACTTC.

V gene TRBV5-1 combines with J gene TRBJ1-1, with a possible D match to TRBD1 (6 bases). Trimming cost V 2 bases and J 1 base, with 18 bases left between them. CDR3 length equals 17 residues. From germline, CDR1 is SGHRS and CDR2 YFSETQ. The CDR3 sequence: CASSLRMGAAWNTEAFF. The CDR3 nucleotides are TGCGCCAGCAGCTTAAGGATGGGGGCGGCTTGGAACACTGAAGCTTTCTTT.

This chain links TRBV29-1 with TRBJ2-7; no definite D call. V lost 7 bases and J lost 0, with 7 bases in between. This CDR3 has 11 residues. Looked up from germline, CDR1 is SQVTM and CDR2 is ANQGSEA. CDR3 protein: CSAIASYEQYF. The CDR3 region has the DNA TGCAGCGCTATAGCCTCCTACGAGCAGTACTTC.

The chain employs TRBV11-2 and TRBJ2-1, with D unresolved. Germline values: CDR1 SGHAT, CDR2 FQNNGV. V dropped 3 bases and J dropped 8 bases, with 11 bases sitting between them. There are 13 residues in the CDR3. The CDR3, as DNA: TGTGCCAGCAGCTTCCTTCAGTCACATGAGCAGTTCTTC. This gives the protein CASSFLQSHEQFF.

The CDR3 reads CAWRGPRARGSYEQYF. As DNA, the CDR3 is TGTGCCTGGAGAGGGCCGAGGGCGAGAGGTTCCTACGAGCAGTACTTC. The V and J genes are TRBV30 and TRBJ2-7, with a weak D call TRBD2 (5 bases). Trimming shortened V by 3 bases and J by 1 base, and 19 bases separated the two germline ends. The CDR3 sequence is 16 residues long. Germline V CDR1 and CDR2: GTSNPN, SVGIG (reference sequence).

V is TRBV6-5 and J is TRBJ1-1; no clear D. CDR1 is MNHEY, CDR2 SVGAGI, per germline. This CDR3 is 11 amino acids long. Trimming took 3 bases from V and 7 from J, leaving 6 bases between them. CDR3 region: CASSYGSEAFF. The DNA of the CDR3 is TGTGCCAGCAGTTATGGGAGTGAAGCTTTCTTT.

The V call is TRBV2, the J call TRBJ2-1, with 7 bases fitting TRBD2. There are 13 residues in the CDR3. Germline trimming cut 8 bases from V and 3 bases from J; bases unmatched to any gene: 4. Germline values: CDR1 SNHLY, CDR2 FYNNEI. This CDR3 is CASGWGGYNEQFF. The DNA for the CDR3 is TGTGCCAGCGGGTGGGGGGGCTACAATGAGCAGTTCTTC.

The chain uses TRBV6-5 and TRBJ1-2, with D uncertain. Germline V gene data show CDR1 as MNHEY and CDR2 as SVGAGI. V lost 6 bases and J 2 bases, leaving 10 bases between the germline ends. The CDR3 extends over 13 amino acids. The CDR3 reads CASRKAANYGYTF. The CDR3 DNA sequence: TGTGCCAGCAGAAAGGCGGCGAACTATGGCTACACCTTC.

V gene TRBV10-3 combines with J gene TRBJ1-3; D is unresolved. Deletions cut 4 bases from V and 0 bases from J, with 7 bases between. The CDR3 is 14 residues long. Germline V gene data show CDR1 as ENHRY and CDR2 as SYGVKD. CDR3 coding DNA: TGTGCCATCAGTGGAATAGCCTCTGGAAACACCATATATTTT. Its translation is CAISGIASGNTIYF.